Detailed here is one T cell receptor beta chain. Its specificity is not known. Amplified TCR beta CDR3 regions were obtained using RNA transcripts as template. RT-PCR was first run with HTBI primers, then multiplex PCR in a second round. Each CDR3 protein gets one entry after TCRdb re-called the multiplex PCR reads with MiXCR. The sample consists of about half a million distinct CDR3 sequences, around 14% of them appearing once. These data belong to a study of Graves' ophthalmopathy and Graves' hyperthyroidism. Points from the study as a whole: Blood also harbored most expanded thyroid clonotypes above 0.001 frequency. From stable hyperthyroidism, ophthalmopathy was separated by a 13-signature model with approximately 90% sensitivity and less than 82% specificity.

Moderate-to-severe activity, CAS ≥3, NOSPECS ≥4 and a duration under 3 months were seen in donors with ophthalmopathy. What supplied the PBMCs was approximately 10 ml of fresh peripheral blood. V gave up 1 base and J gave up 3 bases, with 7 bases separating them. Germline values: CDR1 KGHSH, CDR2 LQKENI. The CDR3 extends over 14 amino acids. The sample consisted of blood. This chain connects TRBV18 to TRBJ1-5; D is uncertain. The TCR comes from a woman younger than 45 with Graves' ophthalmopathy. CDR3 amino acids: CASSPRGNNQPQHF. The CDR3 DNA sequence: TGTGCCAGCTCACCACGGGGAAACAATCAGCCCCAGCATTTT.